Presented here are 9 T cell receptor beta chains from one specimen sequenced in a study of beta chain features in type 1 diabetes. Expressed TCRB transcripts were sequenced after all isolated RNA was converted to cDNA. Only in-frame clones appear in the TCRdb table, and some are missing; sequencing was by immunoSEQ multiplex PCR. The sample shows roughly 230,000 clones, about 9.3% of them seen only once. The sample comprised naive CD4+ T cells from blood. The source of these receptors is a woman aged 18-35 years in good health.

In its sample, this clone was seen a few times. CDR3: CASGGRTDNEKLFF. The CDR3 bases are TGTGCCAGCGGGGGTCGGACAGACAATGAAAAACTGTTTTTT. V and J are TRBV2 and TRBJ1-4, with a tentative D call TRBD1 (6 bases). Trimming left V 8 bases short and J 5 bases short, with 15 bases between. CDR3 length: 14 residues. Germline CDR1 reads SNHLY; CDR2 reads FYNNEI.

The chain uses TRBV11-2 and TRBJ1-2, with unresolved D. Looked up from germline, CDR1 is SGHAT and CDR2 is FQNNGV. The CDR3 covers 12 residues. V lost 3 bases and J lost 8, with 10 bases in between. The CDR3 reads CASSFETSGYTF. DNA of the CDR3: TGTGCCAGCAGCTTTGAAACATCCGGCTACACCTTC.

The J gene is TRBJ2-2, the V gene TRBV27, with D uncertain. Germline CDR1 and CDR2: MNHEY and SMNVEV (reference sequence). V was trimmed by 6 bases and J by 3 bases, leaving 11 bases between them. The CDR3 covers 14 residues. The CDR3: CASRASRDTGELFF. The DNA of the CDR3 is TGTGCCAGCAGAGCTTCTAGAGACACCGGGGAGCTGTTTTTT.

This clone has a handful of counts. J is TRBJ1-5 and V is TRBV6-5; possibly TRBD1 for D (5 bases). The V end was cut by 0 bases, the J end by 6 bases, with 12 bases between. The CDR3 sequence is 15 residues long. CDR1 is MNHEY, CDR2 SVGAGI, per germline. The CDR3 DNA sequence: TGTGCCAGCAGTTACTCAGGTTCGGGGGGTCAGCCCCAGCATTTT. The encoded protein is CASSYSGSGGQPQHF.

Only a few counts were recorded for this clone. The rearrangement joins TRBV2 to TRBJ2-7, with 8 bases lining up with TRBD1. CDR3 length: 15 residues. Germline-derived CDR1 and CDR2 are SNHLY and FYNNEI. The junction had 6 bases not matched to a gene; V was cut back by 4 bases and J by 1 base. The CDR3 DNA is TGTGCCAGCAGTGCAGGAGGACAGGGATCCTACGAGCAGTACTTC. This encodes CASSAGGQGSYEQYF. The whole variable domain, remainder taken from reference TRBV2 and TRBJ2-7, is EPEVTQTPSHQVTQMGQEVILRCVPISNHLYFYWYRQILGQKVEFLVSFYNNEISEKSEIFDDQFSVERPDGSNFTLKIRSTKLEDSAMYFCASSAGGQGSYEQYFGPGTRLTVT.

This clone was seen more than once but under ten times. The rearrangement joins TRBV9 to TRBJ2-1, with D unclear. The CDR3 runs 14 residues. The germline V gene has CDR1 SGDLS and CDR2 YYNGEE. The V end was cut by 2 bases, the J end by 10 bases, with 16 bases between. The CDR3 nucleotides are TGTGCCAGCAGCGTCTCAACCGGGTCGGCAGAGCAGTTCTTC. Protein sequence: CASSVSTGSAEQFF.

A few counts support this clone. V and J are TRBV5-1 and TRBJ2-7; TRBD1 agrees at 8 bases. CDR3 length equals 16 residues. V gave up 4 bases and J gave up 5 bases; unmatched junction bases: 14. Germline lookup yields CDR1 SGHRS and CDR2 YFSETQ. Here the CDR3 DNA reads TGCGCCAGCAGCGGGGGACAGGTGAGGTTTGTGGACGAGCAGTACTTC. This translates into CASSGGQVRFVDEQYF.

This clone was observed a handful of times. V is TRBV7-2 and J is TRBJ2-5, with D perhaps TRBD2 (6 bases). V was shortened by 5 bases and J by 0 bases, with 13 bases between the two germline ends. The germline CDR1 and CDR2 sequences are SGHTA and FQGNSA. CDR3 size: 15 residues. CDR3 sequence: CASSRRAGYQETQYF. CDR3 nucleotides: TGTGCCAGCAGCCGACGAGCGGGTTACCAAGAGACCCAGTACTTC.

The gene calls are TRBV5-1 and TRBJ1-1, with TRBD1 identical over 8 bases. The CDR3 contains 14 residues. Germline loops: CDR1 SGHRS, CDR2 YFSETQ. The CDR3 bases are TGCGCGACAGGGACAGGTTTCGAGAACACTGAAGCTTTCTTT. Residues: CATGTGFENTEAFF. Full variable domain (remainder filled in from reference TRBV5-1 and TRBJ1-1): KAGVTQTPRYLIKTRGQQVTLSCSPISGHRSVSWYQQTPGQGLQFLFEYFSETQRNKGNFPGRFSGRQFSNSRSEMNVSTLELGDSALYLCATGTGFENTEAFFGQGTRLTVV.